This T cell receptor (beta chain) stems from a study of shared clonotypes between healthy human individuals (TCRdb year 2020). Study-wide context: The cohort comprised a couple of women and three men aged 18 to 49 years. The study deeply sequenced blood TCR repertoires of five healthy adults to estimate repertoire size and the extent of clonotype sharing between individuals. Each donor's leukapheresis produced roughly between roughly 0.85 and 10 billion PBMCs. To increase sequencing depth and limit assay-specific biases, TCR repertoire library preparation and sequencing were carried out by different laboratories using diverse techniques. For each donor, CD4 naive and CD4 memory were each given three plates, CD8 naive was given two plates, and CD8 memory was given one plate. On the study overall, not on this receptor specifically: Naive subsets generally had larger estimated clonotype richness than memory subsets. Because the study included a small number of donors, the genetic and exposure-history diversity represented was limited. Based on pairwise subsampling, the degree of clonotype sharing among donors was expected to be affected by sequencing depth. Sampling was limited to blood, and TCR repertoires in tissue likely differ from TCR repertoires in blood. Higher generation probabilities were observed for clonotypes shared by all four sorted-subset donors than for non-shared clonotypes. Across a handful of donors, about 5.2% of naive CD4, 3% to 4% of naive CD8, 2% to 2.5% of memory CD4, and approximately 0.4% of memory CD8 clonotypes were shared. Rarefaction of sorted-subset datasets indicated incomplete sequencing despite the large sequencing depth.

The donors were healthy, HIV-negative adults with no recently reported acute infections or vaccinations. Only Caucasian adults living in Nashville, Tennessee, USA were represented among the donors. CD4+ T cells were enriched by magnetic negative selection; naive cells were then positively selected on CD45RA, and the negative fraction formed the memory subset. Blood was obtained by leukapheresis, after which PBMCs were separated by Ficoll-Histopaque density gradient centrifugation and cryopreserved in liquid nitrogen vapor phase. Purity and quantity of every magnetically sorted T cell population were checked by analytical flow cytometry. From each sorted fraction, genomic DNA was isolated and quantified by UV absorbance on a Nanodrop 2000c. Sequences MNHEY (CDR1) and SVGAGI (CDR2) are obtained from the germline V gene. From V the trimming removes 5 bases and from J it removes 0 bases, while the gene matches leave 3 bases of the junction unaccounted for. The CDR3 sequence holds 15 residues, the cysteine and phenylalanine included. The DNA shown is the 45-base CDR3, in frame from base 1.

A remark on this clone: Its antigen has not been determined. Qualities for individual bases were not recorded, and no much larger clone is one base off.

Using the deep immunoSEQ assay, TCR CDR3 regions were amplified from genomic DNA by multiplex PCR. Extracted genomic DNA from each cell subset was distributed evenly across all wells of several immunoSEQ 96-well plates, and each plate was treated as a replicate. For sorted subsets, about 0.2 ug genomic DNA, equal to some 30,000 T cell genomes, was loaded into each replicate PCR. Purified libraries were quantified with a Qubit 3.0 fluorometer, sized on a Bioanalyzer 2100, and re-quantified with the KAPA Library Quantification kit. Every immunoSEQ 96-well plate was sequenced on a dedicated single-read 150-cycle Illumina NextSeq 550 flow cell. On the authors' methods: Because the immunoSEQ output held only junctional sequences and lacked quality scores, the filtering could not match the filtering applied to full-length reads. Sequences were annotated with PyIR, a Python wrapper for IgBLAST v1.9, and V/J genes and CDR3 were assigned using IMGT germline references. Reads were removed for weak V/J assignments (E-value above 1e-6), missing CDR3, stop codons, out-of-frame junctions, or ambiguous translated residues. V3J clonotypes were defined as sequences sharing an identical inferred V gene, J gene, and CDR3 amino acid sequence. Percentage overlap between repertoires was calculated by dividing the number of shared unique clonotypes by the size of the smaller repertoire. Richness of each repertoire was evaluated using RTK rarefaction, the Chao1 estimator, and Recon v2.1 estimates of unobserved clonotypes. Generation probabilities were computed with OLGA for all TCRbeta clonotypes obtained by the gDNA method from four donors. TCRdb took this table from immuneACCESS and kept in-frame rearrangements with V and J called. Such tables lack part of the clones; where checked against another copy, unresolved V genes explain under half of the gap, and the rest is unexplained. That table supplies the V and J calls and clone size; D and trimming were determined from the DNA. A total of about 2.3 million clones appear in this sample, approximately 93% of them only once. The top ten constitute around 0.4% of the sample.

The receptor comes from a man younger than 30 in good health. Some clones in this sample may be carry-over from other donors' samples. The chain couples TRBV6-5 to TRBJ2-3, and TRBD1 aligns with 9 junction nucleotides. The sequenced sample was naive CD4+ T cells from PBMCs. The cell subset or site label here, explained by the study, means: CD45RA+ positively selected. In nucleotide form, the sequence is TGTGCCAGCAGTAGGACAGGGGTTAGCACAGATACGCAGTATTTT. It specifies CASSRTGVSTDTQYF.